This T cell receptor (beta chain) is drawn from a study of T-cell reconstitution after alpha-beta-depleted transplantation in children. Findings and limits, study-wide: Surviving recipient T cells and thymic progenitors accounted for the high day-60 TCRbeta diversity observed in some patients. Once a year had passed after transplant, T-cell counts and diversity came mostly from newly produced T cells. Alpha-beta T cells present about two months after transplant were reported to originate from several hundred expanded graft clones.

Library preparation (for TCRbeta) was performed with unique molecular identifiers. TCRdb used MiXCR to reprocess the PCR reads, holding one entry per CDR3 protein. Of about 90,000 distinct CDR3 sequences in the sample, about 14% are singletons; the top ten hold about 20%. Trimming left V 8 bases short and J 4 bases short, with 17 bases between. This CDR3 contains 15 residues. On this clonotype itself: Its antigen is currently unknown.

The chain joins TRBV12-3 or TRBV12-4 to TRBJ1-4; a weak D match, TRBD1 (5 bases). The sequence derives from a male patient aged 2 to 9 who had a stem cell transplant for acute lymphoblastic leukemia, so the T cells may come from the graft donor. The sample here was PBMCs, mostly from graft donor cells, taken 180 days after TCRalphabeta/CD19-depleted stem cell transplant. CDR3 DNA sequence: TGTGCCAGCGGATCCTCGGGGGGTCGTAATGAAAAACTGTTTTTT. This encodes CASGSSGGRNEKLFF.